This paragraph reports one T cell receptor beta chain. Its antigen is not known. Trimming left V 0 bases short and J 5 bases short, with 13 bases between. CDR3 length equals 16 residues. The V gene's germline CDR1 is MNHEY and CDR2 SVGAGI. The source of the sample is a study of shared clonotypes between healthy human individuals. Partitioning of CD4+ cells yielded a CD45RA+ naive subset and a CD45RA-negative memory subset. Study-wide points: Genetic and exposure-history diversity was limited by the few donors. When naive CD4 clonotypes were compared across several donors, around 5% were shared.

Sorted-subset replicate PCRs used around 200 ng of genomic DNA. This amount corresponded to some 32,000 T cell genomes. Assay used: immunoSEQ multiplex PCR; TCRdb lists only in-frame clones, some missing. Of more than 1.2 million clones listed, approximately 98.5% were seen once; the top ten hold roughly 0.35%. The receptor was isolated from a man aged 25 to 40 in good health. The sequenced sample consisted of naive CD4+ T cells sorted from blood. Subset denoted: CD45RA+ positively selected. The V and J genes are TRBV6-5 and TRBJ2-2, with D hard to call. The CDR3 coding sequence is TGTGCCAGCAGTTACTCCCCTTTTGCCGGGACCGGGGAGCTGTTTTTT. Protein product: CASSYSPFAGTGELFF.